This T cell receptor (beta chain) emerged from a study of neurological immune-mediated disorders. Broader study findings: The level of TCR clonal expansion was highest in patients with HTLV-1-associated myelopathy and lowest in multiple sclerosis, where it fell below the level seen in healthy controls.

Of note for this clonotype: The antigen is not known.

With 10-nucleotide random UMIs, 5'RACE was used to make the cDNA. Each CDR3 protein is one row after TCRdb ran MiXCR on the 5' RACE reads. The sample carries approximately 30,000 distinct CDR3 sequences, around 25% recorded once. CDR3 length: 15 amino acids. Germline assignment: CDR1 SGDLS and CDR2 YYNGEE. The V gene lost 0 bases and the J gene lost 0 bases, with 9 bases spanning the gap. Sorted libraries drew on some 1 million CD4+ or CD8+ T cells. Sequencing was done on a sample of CD4+ T cells from blood. The TCR originated in a man aged 50-60 years with HTLV-1-associated myelopathy (HAM/TSP). The chain couples TRBV9 to TRBJ1-1; D is uncertain. The CDR3, as DNA: TGTGCCAGCAGCGTAGAGCCCGGGGTGAACACTGAAGCTTTCTTT. This gives the protein CASSVEPGVNTEAFF. The full variable domain, with the rest looked up from reference TRBV9 and TRBJ1-1, is DSGVTQTPKHLITATGQRVTLRCSPRSGDLSVYWYQQSLDQGLQFLIQYYNGEERAKGNILERFSAQQFPDLHSELNLSSLELGDSALYFCASSVEPGVNTEAFFGQGTRLTVV.